This entry concerns a single T cell receptor beta chain. This sample was included in a study of control samples from healthy donors and cancer patients. Only in-frame clones appear in the TCRdb table, and some are missing; sequencing was by immunoSEQ multiplex PCR. The sample lists approximately 68,000 clones, over 80% occurring once. The clonotype comes from a man between 60 and 75 years old in good health. The sequencing sample was made of blood.

The CDR3 region is CASSQDGVHNYGYTF. CDR3 bases: TGCGCCAGCAGCCAAGATGGTGTGCATAACTATGGCTACACCTTC. The gene calls are TRBV4-1 and TRBJ1-2, with D unresolved. CDR1 is MGHRA and CDR2 is YSYEKL in the germline V gene. The CDR3 is 15 amino acids. Trimming took 0 bases from V and 1 from J, leaving 9 bases between them.